The 31 T cell receptor beta chains reported below all come from one sample, sequenced in a study of a mutant IDH1 vaccine in newly diagnosed glioma. For these TCRs, the target antigens are not known. Time point defined: week 11, during vaccination. A 20-mer mutant IDH1 peptide at 300 ug was injected subcutaneously with topical imiquimod. The data were produced by immunoSEQ multiplex PCR, yet TCRdb's version contains in-frame clones alone and is incomplete. Counted here are some 130,000 clones, roughly 75% occurring once; the ten biggest clones make up 4.5% to 5.5%. The specimen comprised PBMCs, sampled from a glioma patient whose treatment included an IDH1 peptide vaccine. The origin of the receptors is a man aged 40-49 years with glioma.

This sequence joins TRBV27 and TRBJ1-3; D is perhaps TRBD1 (5 bases). The CDR3 loop spans 15 amino acids. Per the germline V gene, CDR1 is MNHEY and CDR2 is SMNVEV (reference sequence). Trimming stripped 3 bases from V and 4 bases from J, with 13 bases between. The CDR3 DNA sequence: TGTGCCAGCAGTTTGCAGGGATTAGGAGGAAACACCATATATTTT. It encodes CASSLQGLGGNTIYF.

The V gene is TRBV7-3, the J gene TRBJ2-4; D may be TRBD1 or TRBD2 (5 bases each). V gave up 6 bases and J gave up 6 bases, with 12 bases separating them. This CDR3 has 13 amino acids. Germline lookup yields CDR1 SGHTA and CDR2 FQGTGA. The CDR3 bases are TGTGCCAGCAGACAATCTGGGGGAAACATTCAGTACTTC. Its translation is CASRQSGGNIQYF.

This clone was recorded once. V and J are TRBV7-2 and TRBJ2-5; 12 bases align to TRBD2. The CDR3 length is 16 residues. Germline V gives CDR1 SGHTA, CDR2 FQGNSA. Losses at the gene ends were 5 bases for V and 3 bases for J; bases not matched to a gene: 7. The CDR3 DNA follows: TGTGCCAGCAGCCCAAGGGGACTAGCGGGCAAAGAGACCCAGTACTTC. Translated, it gives CASSPRGLAGKETQYF.

This clone was seen a few times. The chain carries TRBV11-3 and TRBJ2-7; D is ambiguous. Deletions cut 7 bases from V and 7 bases from J, with 14 bases between. From germline, CDR1 is SGHNT and CDR2 YENEEA. CDR3 length: 12 amino acids. CDR3 bases: TGTGCCAGCAAGGCAGCTTCGTCGGAGCAGTACTTC. It is translated as CASKAASSEQYF.

The rearrangement joins TRBV7-9 to TRBJ2-2; TRBD2 agrees at 13 bases. Germline lookup yields CDR1 SEHNR and CDR2 FQNEAQ (reference sequence). The CDR3 is 18 residues long. V lost 0 bases, J lost 7 bases, and 8 bases stayed unmatched. The CDR3 DNA is TGTGCCAGCAGCTTAGCCGGACTAGCGGGGGACCCGGGCGGGGAGCTGTTTTTT. Its translation: CASSLAGLAGDPGGELFF.

The table lists this clone with a count of one. The chain links TRBV2 to TRBJ1-3, with TRBD1 matching 7 bases. Germline V gene sequence: CDR1 SNHLY, CDR2 FYNNEI. This CDR3 is 17 amino acids long. J was trimmed by 3 bases and V by 2 bases; bases with no gene match: 10. In DNA, the CDR3 is TGTGCCAGCAGTGAATTGGCGGGCAGGGGGATTGGAAACACCATATATTTT. Protein: CASSELAGRGIGNTIYF.

The chain carries TRBV27 and TRBJ2-1; 9 nucleotides agree with TRBD2. CDR3 length equals 16 residues. From germline, CDR1 is MNHEY and CDR2 SMNVEV (reference sequence). The trim removed 1 base at V and 7 bases at J, leaving 8 bases unmatched. CDR3 protein: CASSLYGLAPTNEQFF. Written as DNA, the CDR3 is TGTGCCAGCAGTTTATATGGACTAGCGCCTACGAATGAGCAGTTCTTC.

The gene calls are TRBV5-3 and TRBJ1-2; TRBD1 agrees at 7 bases. TRBV5-3 is flagged as an ORF with uncertain function. V gave up 3 bases and J gave up 3 bases; unmatched junction bases: 5. The CDR3 runs 14 residues. CDR3 sequence (DNA): TGTGCCAGAAGCTACAGGGGAATAGACTATGGCTACACCTTC. This gives the protein CARSYRGIDYGYTF.

The chain joins TRBV28 to TRBJ1-5, with 7 bases aligning to TRBD1. The germline V gene encodes CDR1 MDHEN and CDR2 SYDVKM. The ends lost 10 bases at V and 6 bases at J; junction bases unmatched: 6. The CDR3 contains 12 residues. CDR3 amino acids: CAKRQGTQPQHF. CDR3 nucleotide sequence: TGTGCCAAAAGACAGGGAACTCAGCCCCAGCATTTT.

The V gene is TRBV6-1, the J gene TRBJ2-5; D not resolved. Trimming removed 7 bases from V and 5 bases from J, with 20 bases in between. The germline gives CDR1 MNHNS, CDR2 SASEGT. There are 15 residues in the CDR3. CDR3 sequence reads: CASTLGGSGEETQYF. CDR3 sequence (DNA): TGTGCCAGCACCCTAGGTGGGTCGGGTGAGGAGACCCAGTACTTC.

In its sample, this clone was seen once. The rearrangement uses TRBV4-2 and TRBJ2-3; D tentatively reads TRBD1 or TRBD2 (5 bases each). The CDR3 covers 16 residues. Per the germline V gene, CDR1 is LGHNA and CDR2 is YNFKEQ. V lost 0 bases and J 0 bases, leaving 10 bases between the germline ends. The CDR3 nucleotides are TGTGCCAGCAGCCAAGAAGGGACGCTTAGCACAGATACGCAGTATTTT. Protein sequence: CASSQEGTLSTDTQYF.

This rearrangement joins TRBV6-4 to TRBJ2-1; no firm D call. Germline CDR1 is MRHNA and CDR2 is SNTAGT. Trimming left V 2 bases short and J 0 bases short, with 2 bases between. The CDR3 consists of 13 residues. CDR3 in DNA: TGTGCCAGCAGTGACAGCTCCTACAATGAGCAGTTCTTC. Translation: CASSDSSYNEQFF.

This sequence joins TRBV5-4 and TRBJ2-1, with D perhaps given as TRBD1 or TRBD2 (5 bases each). Trimming removed 4 bases at V and 4 bases at J, with 12 bases between. The germline V gene has CDR1 SGHNT and CDR2 YYREEE (reference sequence). This CDR3 spans 14 amino acids. The CDR3 sequence: CASSPRDGYNEQFF. In nucleotides, the CDR3 is TGTGCCAGCAGCCCCCGGGACGGATACAATGAGCAGTTCTTC.

Only one count was recorded for this clone. The rearrangement joins TRBV5-5 to TRBJ2-2; 8 nucleotides agree with TRBD1. The CDR3 consists of 17 residues. The germline V gene has CDR1 SGHKS and CDR2 YYEKEE (reference sequence). V was clipped by 3 bases and J by 3 bases; unmatched bases: 10. CDR3 bases: TGTGCCAGCAGCTCCCTCACCGGACAGGGATACACCGGGGAGCTGTTTTTT. Its protein is CASSSLTGQGYTGELFF.

This clone was seen more than once but under ten times. The rearrangement joins TRBV12-5 to TRBJ1-1; no reliable D call. The ends were cut back, 3 bases at V and 2 bases at J, with 7 bases in the middle. Germline lookup yields CDR1 LGHNT and CDR2 FRNRAP. The length of the CDR3 is 13 residues. The DNA for the CDR3 is TGTGCTAGTGGTTTAAGGGAAAACACTGAAGCTTTCTTT. Its protein product is CASGLRENTEAFF.

The chain has TRBV2 and TRBJ1-2; D not resolved. CDR1 and CDR2 (germline): SNHLY, FYNNEI. This CDR3 is built from 12 residues. Trimming took 6 bases from V and 8 from J, leaving 13 bases between them. The CDR3 loop is CASREGSYGYTF. DNA for the CDR3: TGTGCCAGCAGGGAGGGCAGTTACGGCTACACCTTC.

This clone has more than one count but fewer than ten. V and J are TRBV19 and TRBJ1-5, with no clear D. The V end lost 0 bases, the J end lost 7 bases, and 7 bases lay between the germline ends. Per germline, CDR1 LNHDA and CDR2 SQIVND (reference sequence). The CDR3 totals 13 residues. The CDR3 DNA is TGTGCCAGTAGTATAGACCCGTGGCAGCCCCAGCATTTT. As protein: CASSIDPWQPQHF.

The chain uses TRBV5-1 and TRBJ2-5; TRBD1 is a possible D gene (6 bases). Trimming pared 0 bases from V and 4 bases from J, leaving 16 bases between. CDR1 and CDR2 from the germline V gene are SGHRS and YFSETQ. This CDR3 is built from 16 residues. CDR3 DNA sequence: TGCGCCAGCAGCTTGGCCGATGGACAGCGAGGAGAGACCCAGTACTTC. This sequence encodes CASSLADGQRGETQYF.

This chain joins TRBV9 and TRBJ2-7, with D tentatively TRBD1 or TRBD2 (5 bases each). The CDR3 extends over 16 amino acids. Germline loops: CDR1 SGDLS, CDR2 YYNGEE. Between the trimmed V and J ends, which lost 1 base and 0 bases, there was a span of 14 bases. The DNA of the CDR3 is TGTGCCAGCAGCGTAAGTCCCGGGGCTCTCTCCTACGAGCAGTACTTC. Its translation is CASSVSPGALSYEQYF.

This clone came up once. The genes are TRBV18 and TRBJ2-1; 10 bases match TRBD1. The CDR3 covers 15 residues. V shed 4 bases, J shed 5 bases, and the junction held 5 bases outside the gene matches. Per germline, CDR1 KGHSH and CDR2 LQKENI. Here the CDR3 DNA reads TGTGCCAGCTCACAACGGACAGGGGGTAACAATGAGCAGTTCTTC. As protein: CASSQRTGGNNEQFF.

The genes are TRBV2 and TRBJ2-7, with 8 bases matching TRBD2. Germline lookup yields CDR1 SNHLY and CDR2 FYNNEI. The CDR3 covers 14 residues. The ends lost 11 bases at V and 0 bases at J; junction bases unmatched: 9. The CDR3 region has the DNA TGTGCCGGTAATAGCGGGGCCCTCTCCTACGAGCAGTACTTC. Translating gives CAGNSGALSYEQYF.

The chain recombines TRBV4-3 with TRBJ2-5; 7 nucleotides line up with TRBD2. Judging by the DNA end, TRBJ2-7 fits better; the J call may be wrong. Germline assignment: CDR1 LGHNA and CDR2 YSLEER. This CDR3 comprises 14 residues. In DNA, the CDR3 is TGCGCCAGCAGCCACGGACTAGTTTTCTACGAGCAGTACTTC. This gives the protein CASSHGLVFYEQYF.

This clone was counted a single time. This rearrangement joins TRBV19 to TRBJ1-5, with TRBD1 matching over 12 bases. The germline V gene encodes CDR1 LNHDA and CDR2 SQIVND (reference sequence). There are 18 residues in the CDR3. The trim removed 0 bases at V and 1 base at J, leaving 4 bases unmatched. The CDR3 loop is CASSIDRGQGASNQPQHF. The CDR3 DNA sequence: TGTGCCAGTAGTATAGATCGGGGACAGGGGGCGAGCAATCAGCCCCAGCATTTT.

The rearrangement links TRBV7-3 to TRBJ2-5, with 10 nucleotides matching TRBD2. Germline CDR1 reads SGHTA; CDR2 reads FQGTGA. V gave up 2 bases and J gave up 5 bases; unmatched junction bases: 5. CDR3 length: 15 residues. The CDR3 here is CASSLASGRGETQYF. CDR3 bases: TGTGCCAGCAGCTTAGCTAGCGGGAGAGGGGAGACCCAGTACTTC. The whole variable domain, filled in from reference TRBV7-3 and TRBJ2-5, reads GAGVSQTPSNKVTEKGKYVELRCDPISGHTALYWYRQSLGQGPEFLIYFQGTGAADDSGLPNDRFFAVRPEGSVSTLKIQRTERGDSAVYLCASSLASGRGETQYFGPGTRLLVL.

The V call is TRBV11-3, the J call TRBJ2-7; tentatively, D is TRBD1 or TRBD2 (5 bases each). Trimming stripped 5 bases from V and 5 bases from J, with 19 bases between. This CDR3 spans 15 amino acids. Germline values: CDR1 SGHNT, CDR2 YENEEA. CDR3 bases: TGTGCCAGCAGCCCGTCGGCTAGCAGGGCCCACGAGCAGTACTTC. Translated: CASSPSASRAHEQYF.

This clone has only one observation. The chain combines TRBV9 with TRBJ2-7; weak D call: TRBD1 (6 bases). Per the germline V gene, CDR1 is SGDLS and CDR2 is YYNGEE. This CDR3 is 15 amino acids long. V was trimmed by 2 bases and J by 4 bases, leaving 16 bases between them. CDR3 residues: CASSVKGDGLYEQYF. CDR3 coding DNA: TGTGCCAGCAGCGTCAAGGGGGACGGACTTTACGAGCAGTACTTC.

The chain recombines TRBV10-2 with TRBJ2-3, with a tentative D call TRBD2 (6 bases). The CDR3 consists of 14 residues. Trimming shortened V by 4 bases and J by 2 bases, and 10 bases separated the two germline ends. Per germline, CDR1 WSHSY and CDR2 SAAADI. This chain's CDR3 is CASSVAGSTDTQYF. In nucleotides, the CDR3 is TGCGCCAGCAGTGTGGCGGGATCCACAGATACGCAGTATTTT.

The chain is built from TRBV18 and TRBJ1-2, with a tentative D call TRBD1 (5 bases). Between the trimmed V and J ends, which lost 6 bases and 0 bases, there was a span of 20 bases. This CDR3 spans 17 amino acids. CDR1 is KGHSH and CDR2 is LQKENI in the germline V gene. CDR3 coding DNA: TGTGCCAGCTCTCGCGGGTCCCAGGGCACTACTAACTATGGCTACACCTTC. Its protein is CASSRGSQGTTNYGYTF.

The genes are TRBV5-4 and TRBJ2-1; D may be TRBD1 (5 bases). Germline lookup yields CDR1 SGHNT and CDR2 YYREEE (reference sequence). The CDR3 has 16 amino acids. Trimming removed 4 bases from V and 0 bases from J, with 14 bases in between. Here the CDR3 DNA reads TGTGCCAGCAGCGACAGACTTTCGAGCTCCTACAATGAGCAGTTCTTC. Its translation: CASSDRLSSSYNEQFF.

CDR3 loop: CASSSREETYKSEQYF. DNA of the CDR3: TGTGCCAGCAGCTCGAGGGAGGAGACCTACAAATCCGAGCAGTACTTC. This chain joins TRBV7-2 and TRBJ2-7, with D perhaps matching TRBD2 (6 bases). CDR3 length equals 16 residues. V lost 4 bases to trimming and J lost 6 bases, with 22 bases between them. Germline V gene sequence: CDR1 SGHTA, CDR2 FQGNSA.

V is TRBV27 and J is TRBJ1-4, with D possibly being TRBD1 (5 bases). The germline V gene has CDR1 MNHEY and CDR2 SMNVEV (reference sequence). The ends were cut back, 2 bases at V and 9 bases at J, with 22 bases in the middle. CDR3 length equals 17 residues. CDR3 coding DNA: TGTGCCAGCAGTTTACCCTACGCGGCAGGGAGGTATCAAAAACTGTTTTTT. Amino acids: CASSLPYAAGRYQKLFF.